The rows below give T cell receptor beta chains drawn from one sample of a study of blood T cell repertoires in COVID-19. Profiling relied on immunoSEQ multiplex PCR, and the TCRdb table lists in-frame clones only, not all of them. The table has a few hundred thousand clones, around 89% seen once. Input material: peripheral blood. The receptors derive from a woman aged 50 to 65 with active or convalescent COVID-19. Each CDR3 is given with its conserved first and last residue. D genes are given only for firm matches. Not all rows give a size; the values are once, few, many and, for expanded clones, a class.

CDR3 length: 18; D gene: -; V gene: TRBV5-8; clone size: -; J gene: TRBJ1-4; CDR3 DNA: TGTGCCAGCAGCCTCCTGACAGGCGGGTTAGGAACTAATGAAAAACTGTTTTTT; CDR3 protein: CASSLLTGGLGTNEKLFF
CDR3 length: 15; D gene: TRBD2; V gene: TRBV28; clone size: -; J gene: TRBJ2-3; CDR3 DNA: TGTGCCAGCAGCCGAGGTGCGGGAGAGACAGATACGCAGTATTTT; CDR3 protein: CASSRGAGETDTQYF
CDR3 length: 15; D gene: -; V gene: TRBV6-1; clone size: -; J gene: TRBJ2-2; CDR3 DNA: TGTGCCAGCAGTGAAGCGGAGGCATGGGCCGGGGAGCTGTTTTTT; CDR3 protein: CASSEAEAWAGELFF
CDR3 length: 15; D gene: TRBD2; V gene: TRBV30; clone size: -; J gene: TRBJ2-4; CDR3 DNA: TGTGCCTGGAGTCGACTAGCGGGAGGAGCGAGCATTCAGTACTTC; CDR3 protein: CAWSRLAGGASIQYF
CDR3 length: 17; D gene: TRBD1; V gene: TRBV7-3; clone size: once; J gene: TRBJ2-3; CDR3 DNA: TGTGCCAGCAGCTTATCCTCGCCGGGACAGGGCACAGATACGCAGTATTTT; CDR3 protein: CASSLSSPGQGTDTQYF
CDR3 length: 13; D gene: TRBD1; V gene: TRBV6-5; clone size: -; J gene: TRBJ1-1; CDR3 DNA: TGTGCCAGCAGGGCAGGGGGTCGAACTGAAGCTTTCTTT; CDR3 protein: CASRAGGRTEAFF
CDR3 length: 15; D gene: -; V gene: TRBV29-1; clone size: -; J gene: TRBJ1-1; CDR3 DNA: TGCAGCATCAGGAGGGGGGGATCCCTCCTTGGTGAAGCTTTCTTT; CDR3 protein: CSIRRGGSLLGEAFF
CDR3 length: 15; D gene: -; V gene: TRBV15; clone size: -; J gene: TRBJ1-5; CDR3 DNA: TGTGCCACCAGCAGAGACAGGGGAAGCAATCAGCCCCAGCATTTT; CDR3 protein: CATSRDRGSNQPQHF
CDR3 length: 13; D gene: -; V gene: TRBV29-1; clone size: -; J gene: TRBJ2-1; CDR3 DNA: TGCAGCGGTAGACAGCCATCATTGGGGGAGCAGTTCTTC; CDR3 protein: CSGRQPSLGEQFF
CDR3 length: 14; D gene: TRBD1; V gene: TRBV7-8; clone size: -; J gene: TRBJ1-1; CDR3 DNA: TGTGCCAGCAGCCAAGAGTGGGACAGGGACGAAGCTTTCTTT; CDR3 protein: CASSQEWDRDEAFF
CDR3 length: 12; D gene: -; V gene: TRBV4-2; clone size: -; J gene: TRBJ1-1; CDR3 DNA: TGTGCCAGCAGCACCGGGGTTGCTGAAGCTTTCTTT; CDR3 protein: CASSTGVAEAFF
CDR3 length: 16; D gene: -; V gene: TRBV7-8; clone size: few; J gene: TRBJ1-5; CDR3 DNA: TGTGCCAGCAGCTTAGCGTACGTTAAGGGGAATCAGCCCCAGCATTTT; CDR3 protein: CASSLAYVKGNQPQHF
CDR3 length: 16; D gene: -; V gene: TRBV9; clone size: -; J gene: TRBJ1-3; CDR3 DNA: TGTGCCAGCAGCGCACCAGGAGGTGGTCCTGGAAACACCATATATTTT; CDR3 protein: CASSAPGGGPGNTIYF
CDR3 length: 15; D gene: -; V gene: TRBV19; clone size: -; J gene: TRBJ1-2; CDR3 DNA: TGTGCCAGTAGTCCGAATACCGGGATCCGCGGCGGCTACACCTTC; CDR3 protein: CASSPNTGIRGGYTF
CDR3 length: 15; D gene: -; V gene: TRBV4-3; clone size: -; J gene: TRBJ1-4; CDR3 DNA: TGCGCCAGCCAATTTCTCAGGGCTCTGGGTGAAAAACTGTTTTTT; CDR3 protein: CASQFLRALGEKLFF
CDR3 length: 15; D gene: -; V gene: TRBV5-1; clone size: -; J gene: TRBJ2-3; CDR3 DNA: TGCGCCAGCAGCTTGGCCAGGGGTGATCGAGATACGCAGTATTTT; CDR3 protein: CASSLARGDRDTQYF
CDR3 length: 15; D gene: -; V gene: TRBV5-1; clone size: -; J gene: TRBJ1-6; CDR3 DNA: TGCGCCAGCAGCGACCATGGAGATCTAAATTCACCCCTCCACTTT; CDR3 protein: CASSDHGDLNSPLHF
CDR3 length: 14; D gene: TRBD1; V gene: TRBV30; clone size: once; J gene: TRBJ1-6; CDR3 DNA: TGTGCCTGGCTGGGACAGATCTATAATTCACCCCTCCACTTT; CDR3 protein: CAWLGQIYNSPLHF
CDR3 length: 17; D gene: TRBD1; V gene: TRBV18; clone size: -; J gene: TRBJ2-6; CDR3 DNA: TGTGCCAGCTCACCAAGGGACAGCTCCTCTGGGGCCAACGTCCTGACTTTC; CDR3 protein: CASSPRDSSSGANVLTF
CDR3 length: 13; D gene: TRBD1; V gene: TRBV7-8; clone size: -; J gene: TRBJ1-3; CDR3 DNA: TGTGCCAGCAGCTTTGGACAGGGGGACACCATATATTTT; CDR3 protein: CASSFGQGDTIYF
CDR3 length: 13; D gene: -; V gene: TRBV12-3/TRBV12-4; clone size: -; J gene: TRBJ2-7; CDR3 DNA: TGTGCCAGCAGTTTTAACCCCCGCGACGAGCAGTACTTC; CDR3 protein: CASSFNPRDEQYF
CDR3 length: 14; D gene: TRBD2; V gene: TRBV25-1; clone size: -; J gene: TRBJ2-5; CDR3 DNA: TGTGCCAGCAGTAGCGGGGGGCCCCGAGAGACCCAGTACTTC; CDR3 protein: CASSSGGPRETQYF
CDR3 length: 16; D gene: TRBD1; V gene: TRBV4-2; clone size: once; J gene: TRBJ1-6; CDR3 DNA: TGTGCCAGCAGCCAAGAGATGGGACAGGGGAACTCACCCCTCCACTTT; CDR3 protein: CASSQEMGQGNSPLHF
CDR3 length: 15; D gene: -; V gene: TRBV9; clone size: -; J gene: TRBJ1-4; CDR3 DNA: TGTGCCAGCAGCGTAGGGGGGCTGATTAATGAAAAACTGTTTTTT; CDR3 protein: CASSVGGLINEKLFF
CDR3 length: 15; D gene: TRBD2; V gene: TRBV7-3; clone size: -; J gene: TRBJ2-5; CDR3 DNA: TGTGCCAGCAGCTTAACCGGGAGGGCCCAAGAGACCCAGTACTTC; CDR3 protein: CASSLTGRAQETQYF
CDR3 length: 16; D gene: -; V gene: TRBV5-1; clone size: -; J gene: TRBJ2-3; CDR3 DNA: TGCGCCAGCAGTAGCTTAGCGTCAGAATTTGGAGATACGCAGTATTTT; CDR3 protein: CASSSLASEFGDTQYF
CDR3 length: 14; D gene: -; V gene: TRBV10-3; clone size: -; J gene: TRBJ1-2; CDR3 DNA: TGTGCCATCAACCAGGGCATCTCTAAGAATGGCTACACCTTC; CDR3 protein: CAINQGISKNGYTF
CDR3 length: 15; D gene: -; V gene: TRBV15; clone size: -; J gene: TRBJ1-4; CDR3 DNA: TGTGCCACCAGCAGAGACAACGGGGTGGTTGAAAAACTGTTTTTT; CDR3 protein: CATSRDNGVVEKLFF
CDR3 length: 16; D gene: TRBD1; V gene: TRBV19; clone size: -; J gene: TRBJ2-7; CDR3 DNA: TGTGCCAGTAGTATAGTCCCGGGACAGGACCACTACGAGCAGTACTTC; CDR3 protein: CASSIVPGQDHYEQYF
CDR3 length: 17; D gene: -; V gene: TRBV27; clone size: -; J gene: TRBJ1-6; CDR3 DNA: TGTGCCAGCAGTTTAGCGTTACGGGGGATTTCAGGGACACCCCTCCACTTT; CDR3 protein: CASSLALRGISGTPLHF
CDR3 length: 13; D gene: -; V gene: TRBV3-1/TRBV3-2; clone size: -; J gene: TRBJ2-1; CDR3 DNA: TGTGCCAGCAGCGGCCGGCAGGGTGGAGAGCAGTTCTTC; CDR3 protein: CASSGRQGGEQFF
CDR3 length: 14; D gene: -; V gene: TRBV5-5; clone size: -; J gene: TRBJ1-3; CDR3 DNA: TGTGCCAGCAGCTTAGGGGGATCTGGAAACACCATATATTTT; CDR3 protein: CASSLGGSGNTIYF
CDR3 length: 15; D gene: -; V gene: TRBV4-3; clone size: -; J gene: TRBJ1-2; CDR3 DNA: TGCGCCAGCAGCCAAGAATATCAGGGCTACTATGGCTACACCTTC; CDR3 protein: CASSQEYQGYYGYTF
CDR3 length: 15; D gene: TRBD2; V gene: TRBV6-5; clone size: -; J gene: TRBJ2-3; CDR3 DNA: TGTGCCAGCAGTCCCCTAGCGGGAGGGAAAGATACGCAGTATTTT; CDR3 protein: CASSPLAGGKDTQYF
CDR3 length: 15; D gene: -; V gene: TRBV18; clone size: -; J gene: TRBJ1-3; CDR3 DNA: TGTGCCAGCTCACCTACGGGGATCTCTGGAAACACCATATATTTT; CDR3 protein: CASSPTGISGNTIYF
CDR3 length: 14; D gene: TRBD2; V gene: TRBV28; clone size: -; J gene: TRBJ2-5; CDR3 DNA: TGTGCCAGCAGACCTCTAGCGGATCAAGAGACCCAGTACTTC; CDR3 protein: CASRPLADQETQYF
CDR3 length: 13; D gene: -; V gene: TRBV27; clone size: -; J gene: TRBJ1-2; CDR3 DNA: TGTGCCAGCAGTTTAGGGGGGAACTATGGCTACACCTTC; CDR3 protein: CASSLGGNYGYTF
CDR3 length: 15; D gene: TRBD2; V gene: TRBV4-1; clone size: -; J gene: TRBJ2-1; CDR3 DNA: TGCGCCAGCAGCCGCCTTGGACTAGCCTACAATGAGCAGTTCTTC; CDR3 protein: CASSRLGLAYNEQFF
CDR3 length: 14; D gene: TRBD2; V gene: TRBV5-4; clone size: -; J gene: TRBJ2-5; CDR3 DNA: TGTGCCACAGGAGCGGGAGGCTCCCAAGAGACCCAGTACTTC; CDR3 protein: CATGAGGSQETQYF
CDR3 length: 20; D gene: -; V gene: TRBV27; clone size: -; J gene: TRBJ2-6; CDR3 DNA: TGTGCCAGCAGTTTAGGGGAGGGGCAGGGGCTCCACTCTGGGGCCAACGTCCTGACTTTC; CDR3 protein: CASSLGEGQGLHSGANVLTF
CDR3 length: 16; D gene: TRBD2; V gene: TRBV7-2; clone size: -; J gene: TRBJ2-7; CDR3 DNA: TGTGCCAGCAGCCGTCTAGTAACTAGCGGGGCCTACGAGCAGTACTTC; CDR3 protein: CASSRLVTSGAYEQYF
CDR3 length: 13; D gene: -; V gene: TRBV5-1; clone size: -; J gene: TRBJ2-1; CDR3 DNA: TGCGCCAGCAGCTCGCCGACTCCTAATGAGCAGTTCTTC; CDR3 protein: CASSSPTPNEQFF
CDR3 length: 13; D gene: -; V gene: TRBV3-1/TRBV3-2; clone size: -; J gene: TRBJ1-1; CDR3 DNA: TGTGCCAGCAGCCAAGATGGGGGGGCTGAAGCTTTCTTT; CDR3 protein: CASSQDGGAEAFF
CDR3 length: 16; D gene: TRBD1; V gene: TRBV7-2; clone size: -; J gene: TRBJ1-2; CDR3 DNA: TGTGCCAGCAGCTTAACCCCGGACAGGATCAACTATGGCTACACCTTC; CDR3 protein: CASSLTPDRINYGYTF
CDR3 length: 13; D gene: -; V gene: TRBV6-5; clone size: -; J gene: TRBJ1-2; CDR3 DNA: TGTGCCAGCAGTTACGGGAGGGACTATGGCTACACCTTC; CDR3 protein: CASSYGRDYGYTF
CDR3 length: 15; D gene: TRBD1; V gene: TRBV6-2/TRBV6-3; clone size: once; J gene: TRBJ2-7; CDR3 DNA: TGTGCCAGCAGTTATTACGGGACAGCTCCGGACGAGCAGTACTTC; CDR3 protein: CASSYYGTAPDEQYF
CDR3 length: 15; D gene: -; V gene: TRBV4-2; clone size: -; J gene: TRBJ1-2; CDR3 DNA: TGTGCCAGCAGGGATACAGGGAGTCGGGCTTATGGCTACACCTTC; CDR3 protein: CASRDTGSRAYGYTF
CDR3 length: 15; D gene: -; V gene: TRBV23-1; clone size: -; J gene: TRBJ1-2; CDR3 DNA: TGCGCCAGCAGTCACGCGCCAGGGTCTAACTATGGCTACACCTTC; CDR3 protein: CASSHAPGSNYGYTF
CDR3 length: 15; D gene: TRBD1; V gene: TRBV4-1; clone size: -; J gene: TRBJ1-2; CDR3 DNA: TGCGCCAGCAGCCAAGAAGGGACAGACATGTATGGCTACACCTTC; CDR3 protein: CASSQEGTDMYGYTF
CDR3 length: 12; D gene: -; V gene: TRBV12-3/TRBV12-4; clone size: -; J gene: TRBJ1-2; CDR3 DNA: TGTGCCAGCAGGAGGGAGACCGCTGGCTACACCTTC; CDR3 protein: CASRRETAGYTF
CDR3 length: 15; D gene: -; V gene: TRBV15; clone size: -; J gene: TRBJ1-3; CDR3 DNA: TGTGCCACCAGCAGAGATATAGGAGATGCAAACACCATATATTTT; CDR3 protein: CATSRDIGDANTIYF
CDR3 length: 14; D gene: -; V gene: TRBV19; clone size: -; J gene: TRBJ2-7; CDR3 DNA: TGTGCCAGTAGTATCCGTAGAGCATCCCACGAGCAGTACTTC; CDR3 protein: CASSIRRASHEQYF